This T cell receptor (beta chain) came from a study of CD8+CD57+ T cells in acquired aplastic anemia. This clonotype was seen repeatedly, ten times or more. Before being chosen for sequencing, patients had shown CD8+CD57+ cell expansion by flow cytometry. TCR beta VDJ combinations and CDR3 sequences were profiled from genomic DNA. TCRdb processed the reads anew with MiXCR; each CDR3 protein has one entry. The sample lists more than 150,000 distinct CDR3 sequences, approximately 44% occurring once. This CDR3 is built from 13 residues. CDR1 MNHNY and CDR2 SVGAGI come from the germline V gene (reference sequence). V shed 4 bases and J shed 6 bases, with 13 bases lying between them.

Sequencing was performed on sorted CD4+, CD8+, or CD8+CD57+ T cells (not recorded which) from PBMCs. The clonotype comes from a human donor with aplastic anemia. The J gene is TRBJ2-7, the V gene TRBV6-6, with no clear D. Here the CDR3 reads CASSSARLREQYF. The CDR3 DNA reads as TGTGCCAGCAGTTCGGCTAGACTTCGCGAGCAGTACTTC.